This T cell receptor (beta chain) was found in a study of PD-1 blockade in classical Hodgkin lymphoma. With no exception, relapse followed autologous stem cell transplantation in all patients, and brentuximab vedotin exposure varied. The table came from immunoSEQ multiplex PCR; TCRdb's copy has only in-frame clones and leaves some out. The sample shows approximately 84,000 clones, about nine tenths of them seen only once. For this clone: Its antigen is undetermined.

This CDR3 region has 12 residues. The junction had 6 bases not matched to a gene; V was cut back by 3 bases and J by 13 bases. The germline CDR1 and CDR2 sequences are SGHTS and YDEGEE. Study-wide points: What drove the repertoire differences, possibly disease activity or prior therapy, has not been defined.

V usage is TRBV5-8 and J usage is TRBJ2-2; 7 bases align to TRBD2. This receptor was identified in a human donor with classical Hodgkin lymphoma. Specimen: peripheral blood mononuclear cells (PBMCs), collected at baseline. The CDR3 is CASSWGTKRLFF. In nucleotides, the CDR3 is TGTGCCAGCAGCTGGGGGACTAAGCGGCTGTTTTTT. Full variable domain (remainder filled in from reference TRBV5-8 and TRBJ2-2): EAGVTQSPTHLIKTRGQQATLRCSPISGHTSVYWYQQALGLGLQFLLWYDEGEERNRGNFPPRFSGRQFPNYSSELNVNALELEDSALYLCASSWGTKRLFFGEGSRLTVL.